This TCR beta chain derives from a study of T cell responses to AZD1222 COVID-19 vaccine. Overall study results and limits: Targeting of unmutated variant regions was reportedly seen in nearly half of spike-specific TCRs.

TCRdb's copy holds only in-frame clones and misses some; the assay was immunoSEQ multiplex PCR. The data contain about 170,000 clones, about 85% of them seen just once; the ten biggest clones take up 2.5% to 3%. The CDR3 runs 18 residues. Germline CDR1 and CDR2: SEHNR and FQNEAQ (reference sequence). V dropped 5 bases and J dropped 1; count of bases not matched to a gene: 12. A remark on this clone: Its antigen remains unknown.

This chain links TRBV7-9 with TRBJ2-2; 8 nucleotides match TRBD1. The TCR sequence derives from an adult in good health. The source was peripheral blood, collected on day 0 of AZD1222 vaccination. The CDR3 DNA reads TGTGCCAGCAGCCAAGGACAGGGATCAGGGGGGAACACCGGGGAGCTGTTTTTT. Protein: CASSQGQGSGGNTGELFF.